These T cell receptor beta chains were read from a single sample in a study of T cells in Graves' hyperthyroidism and ophthalmopathy. TCRdb reprocessed the multiplex PCR reads via MiXCR and lists one record per CDR3 protein. The data show roughly 550,000 distinct CDR3 sequences, more than 15% seen once. Sequenced input: blood. The receptor set was obtained from a woman aged 25-40 years with Graves' ophthalmopathy. CDR3s include the opening cysteine and the closing phenylalanine or tryptophan. The D gene is left open where the match is weak. Where a row states a size, it is once, few, many or the class of an expanded clone; other rows omit it.

clone size,V gene,J gene,D gene,CDR3 DNA,CDR3 protein
many,TRBV7-2,TRBJ2-7,TRBD1,TGTGCCAGCAGCTTAGTTACAGGGGGGAACTACGAGCAGTACTTC,CASSLVTGGNYEQYF
many,TRBV3-1,TRBJ2-7,.,TGTGCCAGCAGCCACGGCCAGGGCCACGAGCAGTACTTC,CASSHGQGHEQYF
.,TRBV13,TRBJ1-5,.,TGTGCCAGCAGCTTAGGACGGGGGGTTCAGCCCCAGCATTTT,CASSLGRGVQPQHF
many,TRBV27,TRBJ2-1,.,TGTGCCAGCACCCATACCGTCGGGGCGGATGAGCAGTTCTTC,CASTHTVGADEQFF
many,TRBV7-8,TRBJ1-3,.,TGTGCCAGCAGCTTACTTGGAAACACCATATATTTT,CASSLLGNTIYF
.,TRBV27,TRBJ2-7,TRBD2,TGTGCCAGCAGTTTCCGAGGAGGGCTAGCGGGCGAGCAGTACTTC,CASSFRGGLAGEQYF
many,TRBV20-1,TRBJ2-4,.,TGCAGTGCTAGCGGGCAGGTGGGTCGGGCCAAAAACATTCAGTACTTC,CSASGQVGRAKNIQYF
.,TRBV28,TRBJ2-7,TRBD2,TGTGCCAGCCACCTAGGGGGACTAGCGGGAGGGAGGCTCGAGCAGTACTTC,CASHLGGLAGGRLEQYF
few,TRBV20-1,TRBJ2-7,TRBD2,TGCAGTGCGGTCAGCGGGGACCTCTACGAGCAGTACTTC,CSAVSGDLYEQYF
many,TRBV11-2,TRBJ2-1,TRBD2,TGTGCCAGCAGCCCGAGGACTAGCTTTCAGCAGTTCTTC,CASSPRTSFQQFF
few,TRBV24-1,TRBJ2-3,.,TGTGCCACCGCAAGGAGGCTCACAGATACGCAGTATTTT,CATARRLTDTQYF
many,TRBV18,TRBJ2-2,.,TGTGCCAGCTCACCACTACAGGGTTACACCGGGGAGCTGTTTTTT,CASSPLQGYTGELFF
few,TRBV4-1,TRBJ1-5,TRBD1,TGCGCCAGCAGCCAAGGAACAGGGGTTTCGGGCAATCAGCCCCAGCATTTT,CASSQGTGVSGNQPQHF
.,TRBV7-8,TRBJ2-3,TRBD2,TGTGCCAGCAGCTTAACCGTGACTAGCGGGAGCACAGATACGCAGTATTTT,CASSLTVTSGSTDTQYF
.,TRBV6-1,TRBJ2-1,.,TGTGCCAGCATCAACGAGGGGAATGAGCAGTTCTTC,CASINEGNEQFF
.,TRBV6-1,TRBJ1-2,.,TGTGCCAGCAGACGGACAACCTATGGCTACACCTTC,CASRRTTYGYTF
many,TRBV20-1,TRBJ2-3,TRBD2,TGCAGTGCTATTAGCGGGAGGCCGAAAACAGATACGCAGTATTTT,CSAISGRPKTDTQYF
few,TRBV11-2,TRBJ2-1,TRBD1,TGTGCCAGCAGCCTTTGGGGACAGGGCCCCCACAATGAGCAGTTCTTC,CASSLWGQGPHNEQFF
.,TRBV7-3,TRBJ2-7,TRBD2,TGTGCCAGCAGCTTAAGTAGGTTGAGACTAGCGGGATCCGGGGAGCAGTACTTC,CASSLSRLRLAGSGEQYF
many,TRBV12-3/TRBV12-4,TRBJ1-2,.,TGTGCCAGCAGTTTTAAGGGCCGGTCCTATGGCTACACCTTC,CASSFKGRSYGYTF
many,TRBV12-3/TRBV12-4,TRBJ2-5,.,TGTGCCAGCAGTTTTAAGCGGAAGACCCAGTACTTC,CASSFKRKTQYF
many,TRBV28,TRBJ2-5,.,TGTGCCAGCAGTCTCGGGGGCGCCCCCAAAAAAGAGACCCAGTACTTC,CASSLGGAPKKETQYF
few,TRBV28,TRBJ2-7,.,TGTGCCAGCAGTTTATCGGGACACTTCTCCTACGAGCAGTACTTC,CASSLSGHFSYEQYF
few,TRBV5-6,TRBJ1-3,.,TGTGCCAGCAGCGACAGATACTCTGGAAACACCATATATTTT,CASSDRYSGNTIYF
many,TRBV7-3,TRBJ2-1,TRBD2,TGTGCCAGCAGCGCCGAAGCGGGAAATGAGCAGTTCTTC,CASSAEAGNEQFF
many,TRBV28,TRBJ2-1,.,TGTGCCAGCAGTTTATCAAATTGGGGCGAACCGTCGAACAATGAGCAGTTCTTC,CASSLSNWGEPSNNEQFF
few,TRBV7-9,TRBJ2-3,.,TGTGCCAGCAGCTTGGCAGGCCTCCATATCACAGATACGCAGTATTTT,CASSLAGLHITDTQYF
many,TRBV12-3/TRBV12-4,TRBJ2-7,TRBD2,TGTGCCAGCAGTTTAGAGCGGGGGGCCTACGAGCAGTACTTC,CASSLERGAYEQYF
few,TRBV28,TRBJ2-7,TRBD1,TGTGCCAGCAGGCGACAGGGGATCTCCTACGAGCAGTACTTC,CASRRQGISYEQYF
many,TRBV7-2,TRBJ2-3,TRBD2,TGTGCCAGCAGCCCAGGGACTAGATATGATACGCAGTATTTT,CASSPGTRYDTQYF
.,TRBV20-1,TRBJ2-7,.,TGCAGTGCTAGAGGCCCCGCTAGCAGGGCCTACGAGCAGTACTTC,CSARGPASRAYEQYF
many,TRBV6-1,TRBJ2-7,TRBD2,TGTGCCAGCAGCAGCGAGGGGGTCGGACTAGCGGGAGCGGGCCACGAGCAGTACTTC,CASSSEGVGLAGAGHEQYF
.,TRBV4-1,TRBJ2-3,.,TGCGCCAGCAGCCAAGAGCGGCAACTCGACACAGATACGCAGTATTTT,CASSQERQLDTDTQYF
.,TRBV27,TRBJ1-1,.,TGTGCCATCCCGGGGGGGGGGGACACTGAAGCTTTCTTT,CAIPGGGDTEAFF
many,TRBV5-1,TRBJ1-1,.,TGCGCCAGCAGCGACCGCAGGTTTCTGAACACTGAAGCTTTCTTT,CASSDRRFLNTEAFF
.,TRBV3-1,TRBJ2-3,TRBD2,TGTGCCAGCAGACTGACTAGCGGGAGGGGAGTCGGGCAGTATTTT,CASRLTSGRGVGQYF
.,TRBV4-3,TRBJ1-2,.,TGCGCCAGCAGCCAAGATTGGGACACCCTTCCCTCATATGGCTACACCTTC,CASSQDWDTLPSYGYTF
many,TRBV5-1,TRBJ2-1,TRBD2,TGCGCCAGTGAGCGGGACCCGGGAAGAACCTACAATGAGCAGTTCTTC,CASERDPGRTYNEQFF
.,TRBV11-2,TRBJ1-2,.,TGTGCCAGCAGCGGGGGACACCAAGCTAACTATGGCTACACCTTC,CASSGGHQANYGYTF
.,TRBV6-2/TRBV6-3,TRBJ2-1,.,TGTGCCAGCAGTTACTCAAATATGGGTGAGCAGTTCTTC,CASSYSNMGEQFF
many,TRBV28,TRBJ1-5,.,TGTGCCAGCAGTTTATCGGGCAGGGGAATCAATCAGCCCCAGCATTTT,CASSLSGRGINQPQHF
many,TRBV27,TRBJ1-1,.,TGTGCCAGCAGCTTAAGTCCGAACACTGAAGCTTTCTTT,CASSLSPNTEAFF
many,TRBV6-1,TRBJ2-1,.,TGTGCCAGCAACCTACAGGGTGCAGGATACAATGAGCAGTTCTTC,CASNLQGAGYNEQFF
many,TRBV27,TRBJ1-6,TRBD1,TGTGCCAGCACTCGACAGGGGTCTAATTCACCCCTCCACTTT,CASTRQGSNSPLHF
many,TRBV5-5,TRBJ2-5,.,TGTGCCAGCAGCTTTAGTACGTCCGTTGCCCAAGAGACCCAGTACTTC,CASSFSTSVAQETQYF
many,TRBV18,TRBJ1-4,TRBD1,TGTGCCAGCTCACCACCGATCACAGGGGTTGAAAAACTGTTTTTT,CASSPPITGVEKLFF
many,TRBV24-1,TRBJ2-1,TRBD1,TGTGCCACCAGTGATCCGACAGGGGGCCAGTACAATGAGCAGTTCTTC,CATSDPTGGQYNEQFF
many,TRBV20-1,TRBJ2-5,.,TGCAGTGCTAGCCGAGAGCTTACGGAGACCCAGTACTTC,CSASRELTETQYF
.,TRBV5-1,TRBJ2-3,TRBD2,TGCGCCAGCAGCAGAGGACTAGCGGGAGTACCTGAGACAGATACGCAGTATTTT,CASSRGLAGVPETDTQYF
many,TRBV20-1,TRBJ2-3,.,TGCAGGGCGATGGCAGGGTGGACAGATACGCAGTATTTT,CRAMAGWTDTQYF
.,TRBV6-1,TRBJ1-5,TRBD1,TGTGCCAGCAGTAGGACAGGGGGGTCAAATCAGCCCCAGCATTTT,CASSRTGGSNQPQHF
.,TRBV9,TRBJ2-1,.,TGTGCCAGCAGCATCGGGACTCTTTACAATGAGCAGTTCTTC,CASSIGTLYNEQFF
.,TRBV6-1,TRBJ1-1,TRBD1,TGTGCCAGCAGCCGGGACAGGGCGCTGAACACTGAAGCTTTCTTT,CASSRDRALNTEAFF